These 32 T cell receptor beta chains were all obtained from the same sample, sequenced in a study of T-cell memory formation after mild COVID-19. TCRdb re-called the 5' RACE reads with MiXCR, one entry per CDR3 protein. The sample carries some 410,000 distinct CDR3 sequences, roughly a quarter recorded once. What was sequenced was PBMCs or a T cell subset sorted from them (not recorded which). The receptors originated from an adult woman who had mild COVID-19 (a few samples of this study predate the infection). Cell type and time point are not known.

This clonotype was recorded a few times. This chain uses TRBV12-3 or TRBV12-4 with TRBJ2-7; D perhaps matches TRBD2 (6 bases). The CDR3 is 12 amino acids. The V end was cut by 7 bases, the J end by 4 bases, with 11 bases between. The CDR3 is CASTEEGYEQYF. The CDR3 DNA is TGTGCCAGCACCGAGGAGGGGTACGAGCAGTACTTC.

This chain links TRBV25-1 with TRBJ2-3; a possible D gene is TRBD2 (5 bases). Germline V CDR1 and CDR2: MGHDK, SYGVNS. This CDR3 comprises 15 residues. V was trimmed by 2 bases and J by 1 base, leaving 10 bases between them. CDR3 amino acids: CASSEHGGRTDTQYF. For the CDR3, the DNA is TGTGCCAGCAGTGAACATGGCGGGCGCACAGATACGCAGTATTTT.

The table lists this clonotype with a few counts. J is TRBJ1-6 and V is TRBV12-3 or TRBV12-4; possibly TRBD1 for D (6 bases). CDR3 length: 14 residues. With 3 bases removed from V and 8 bases from J, the gap between germline ends came to 11 bases. CDR3 sequence reads: CASSFQDSDSPLHF. The DNA for the CDR3 is TGTGCCAGCAGTTTCCAGGACAGCGATTCACCCCTCCACTTT.

The gene calls are TRBV18 and TRBJ2-3; D not certain. Germline-derived CDR1 and CDR2 are KGHSH and LQKENI. The V end lost 2 bases, the J end lost 0 bases, and 9 bases lay between the germline ends. The CDR3 sequence is 15 residues long. In DNA, the CDR3 is TGTGCCAGCTCACCAACACCTCCTAGCACAGATACGCAGTATTTT. It yields the protein CASSPTPPSTDTQYF.

The chain joins TRBV5-1 to TRBJ1-5; the D gene is possibly TRBD1 (5 bases). V gave up 0 bases and J gave up 0 bases, with 7 bases separating them. CDR1 SGHRS and CDR2 YFSETQ come from the germline V gene. CDR3 length: 15 amino acids. The CDR3 here is CASSLGDGSNQPQHF. The CDR3 DNA is TGCGCCAGCAGCTTGGGGGACGGTAGCAATCAGCCCCAGCATTTT.

The V gene is TRBV28, the J gene TRBJ2-7, with no clear D. The length of the CDR3 is 14 residues. Trimming removed 2 bases from V and 6 bases from J, with 14 bases in between. The germline V gene has CDR1 MDHEN and CDR2 SYDVKM. For the CDR3, the DNA is TGTGCCAGCAGTTTAAGGTCCCCCTCGCGCGAGCAGTACTTC. This codes for CASSLRSPSREQYF.

This chain joins TRBV5-1 and TRBJ2-1; D unclear. This CDR3 is 15 amino acids long. CDR1 is SGHRS and CDR2 is YFSETQ in the germline V gene. V was cut by 0 bases and J by 1 base, with 8 bases left in between. CDR3 DNA sequence: TGCGCCAGCAGCTTGGGGGATTGGTCCTACAATGAGCAGTTCTTC. It translates to CASSLGDWSYNEQFF.

This clonotype was found a few times. The chain is built from TRBV24-1 and TRBJ2-2, with D hard to call. Germline values: CDR1 KGHDR, CDR2 SFDVKD. V lost 4 bases and J 1 base, leaving 12 bases between the germline ends. The CDR3 sequence is 16 residues long. The DNA for the CDR3 is TGTGCCACCAGTGACCCCCTCAGATGGAACACCGGGGAGCTGTTTTTT. Protein product: CATSDPLRWNTGELFF.

The chain recombines TRBV12-3 or TRBV12-4 with TRBJ2-1; 8 bases are a match to TRBD2. CDR3 length: 14 residues. V dropped 7 bases and J dropped 0; count of bases not matched to a gene: 2. DNA for the CDR3: TGTGCCAGCAAAAGCGGGAGCTCCTACAATGAGCAGTTCTTC. Encoded protein: CASKSGSSYNEQFF.

The chain is built from TRBV29-1 and TRBJ2-3, with TRBD2 matching 9 bases. The CDR3 length is 15 residues. Germline lookup yields CDR1 SQVTM and CDR2 ANQGSEA. The J segment lost 3 bases and the V segment lost 7 bases, leaving 11 bases of the junction unmatched. Here the CDR3 DNA reads TGCAGCGCCCGGCGGGAGGGCTTTGTGACAGATACGCAGTATTTT. Its translation is CSARREGFVTDTQYF.

This clonotype was picked up many times. V is TRBV5-6 and J is TRBJ2-1; D gene unclear. The CDR3 covers 12 residues. Germline CDR1 reads SGHDT; CDR2 reads YYEEEE. Trimming removed 0 bases from V and 9 bases from J, with 7 bases in between. The DNA of the CDR3 is TGTGCCAGCAGCTTGGGTTCCGGTGAGCAGTTCTTC. The encoded protein is CASSLGSGEQFF.

This clonotype was seen a few times. The chain joins TRBV30 to TRBJ1-1, with 7 bases matching TRBD1. Losses at the gene ends were 5 bases for V and 11 bases for J; bases not matched to a gene: 20. This CDR3 has 15 amino acids. Germline CDR1 reads GTSNPN; CDR2 reads SVGIG (reference sequence). In DNA form, the CDR3 reads TGTGCCTGGGGGGCGGGACAGCCTCCACTTACCTCGGCTTTCTTT. Translating it yields CAWGAGQPPLTSAFF.

This clonotype was seen more than once but under ten times. The chain carries TRBV5-1 and TRBJ1-1; no firm D call. The germline V gene has CDR1 SGHRS and CDR2 YFSETQ. The CDR3 contains 15 residues. Trimming left V 1 base short and J 0 bases short, with 10 bases between. This CDR3 is CASSLSGFMNTEAFF. CDR3 bases: TGCGCCAGCAGCTTGTCAGGCTTCATGAACACTGAAGCTTTCTTT. Full variable domain (remainder filled in from reference TRBV5-1 and TRBJ1-1): KAGVTQTPRYLIKTRGQQVTLSCSPISGHRSVSWYQQTPGQGLQFLFEYFSETQRNKGNFPGRFSGRQFSNSRSEMNVSTLELGDSALYLCASSLSGFMNTEAFFGQGTRLTVV.

There are a few counts of this clonotype. The chain employs TRBV7-9 and TRBJ1-2; D uncertain. The germline CDR1 and CDR2 sequences are SEHNR and FQNEAQ (reference sequence). The CDR3 extends over 13 amino acids. Trimming cost V 5 bases and J 0 bases, with 7 bases left between them. This CDR3 is CASSPHPNYGYTF. The CDR3 DNA is TGTGCCAGCAGCCCACACCCTAACTATGGCTACACCTTC. Full variable domain (rest looked up from reference TRBV7-9 and TRBJ1-2): DTGVSQNPRHKITKRGQNVTFRCDPISEHNRLYWYRQTLGQGPEFLTYFQNEAQLEKSRLLSDRFSAERPKGSFSTLEIQRTEQGDSAMYLCASSPHPNYGYTFGSGTRLTVV.

This clonotype was found a few times. The chain links TRBV3-1 to TRBJ1-5; D gene uncertain. The CDR3 totals 13 residues. V lost 0 bases, J lost 7 bases, and 7 bases lay in between. Looked up from germline, CDR1 is LGHDT and CDR2 is YNNKEL (reference sequence). CDR3 protein: CASSQEGGQPQHF. CDR3 nucleotides: TGTGCCAGCAGCCAAGAGGGAGGCCAGCCCCAGCATTTT.

Many counts were recorded for this clonotype. V gene TRBV4-2 combines with J gene TRBJ1-1; D may be TRBD1 (5 bases). Germline CDR1 LGHNA, CDR2 YNFKEQ. V was cut by 1 base and J by 10 bases, with 16 bases left in between. There are 14 residues in the CDR3. CDR3 bases: TGTGCCAGCAGCCAAGTCGGATCTGGAGACAGAGCTTTCTTT. The encoded protein is CASSQVGSGDRAFF.

This clonotype was observed a few times. This chain joins TRBV5-1 and TRBJ2-3, with 7 bases that match TRBD2. Looked up from germline, CDR1 is SGHRS and CDR2 is YFSETQ. The CDR3 consists of 15 residues. The J segment lost 14 bases and the V segment lost 4 bases, leaving 19 bases of the junction unmatched. CDR3 nucleotide sequence: TGCGCCAGCAGCGCCGGGACTATGGGACTGTACTATCTGTATTTT. Amino acid sequence: CASSAGTMGLYYLYF. Together with reference TRBV5-1 and TRBJ2-3, the CDR3 gives the full variable domain: KAGVTQTPRYLIKTRGQQVTLSCSPISGHRSVSWYQQTPGQGLQFLFEYFSETQRNKGNFPGRFSGRQFSNSRSEMNVSTLELGDSALYLCASSAGTMGLYYLYFGPGTRLTVL.

This chain uses TRBV12-3 or TRBV12-4 with TRBJ2-1; TRBD2 agrees at 7 bases. The CDR3 runs 13 residues. With V trimmed by 4 bases and J by 8 bases, 5 bases remained unmatched. CDR3 loop: CASSWQGGDEQFF. Written as DNA, the CDR3 is TGTGCCAGCAGTTGGCAGGGAGGGGATGAGCAGTTCTTC.

The sample holds a few counts of this clonotype. This chain connects TRBV15 to TRBJ2-1; possibly TRBD1 for D (6 bases). Germline values: CDR1 LNHNV, CDR2 YYDKDF (reference sequence). V shed 1 base and J shed 7 bases, with 11 bases lying between them. The CDR3 extends over 14 amino acids. The CDR3 nucleotides are TGTGCCACCAGCAGAGGAAACAGGGTGAATGAGCAGTTCTTC. Its translation: CATSRGNRVNEQFF.

This clonotype has a handful of counts. The V and J genes are TRBV12-3 or TRBV12-4 and TRBJ1-1; unclear D gene. The CDR3 covers 12 residues. Trimming took off 3 bases at V and 10 bases at J, with 12 bases between the two ends. CDR3 sequence reads: CASSFVGSAAFF. The CDR3 DNA is TGTGCCAGCAGTTTTGTTGGATCGGCAGCTTTCTTT.

This sequence joins TRBV7-2 and TRBJ2-5; 8 bases are shared with TRBD2. Germline values: CDR1 SGHTA, CDR2 FQGNSA. After removal of 1 base from V and 5 bases from J, the junction contained 9 bases not matched to a gene. The CDR3 has 16 residues. The CDR3 nucleotides read TGTGCCAGCAGCTTAGGGGAGTTAGCGGGGTGGGAGACCCAGTACTTC. Translating gives CASSLGELAGWETQYF. Drawing the rest from reference TRBV7-2 and TRBJ2-5, the complete variable domain is GAGVSQSPSNKVTEKGKDVELRCDPISGHTALYWYRQSLGQGLEFLIYFQGNSAPDKSGLPSDRFSAERTGGSVSTLTIQRTQQEDSAVYLCASSLGELAGWETQYFGPGTRLLVL.

This clonotype was observed a few times. One junction end disagrees with the germline gene, perhaps due to a read error. This chain uses TRBV4-2 with TRBJ1-2, with D uncertain. Germline V gene lookup returns CDR1 LGHNA and CDR2 YNFKEQ. This CDR3 contains 11 residues. CDR3 sequence: CASSQDQGQRF. The CDR3 nucleotides read TGTGCCAGCAGCCAAGATCAAGGCCAACGCTTC.

The chain is built from TRBV15 and TRBJ1-1, with TRBD1 as a possible D gene (5 bases). Germline V gives CDR1 LNHNV, CDR2 YYDKDF (reference sequence). The V end lost 8 bases, the J end lost 0 bases, and 16 bases lay between the germline ends. This CDR3 is built from 15 residues. The DNA of the CDR3 is TGTGCCACCGTTGAGCAGGGATCAATGAACACTGAAGCTTTCTTT. This sequence encodes CATVEQGSMNTEAFF.

V is TRBV20-1 and J is TRBJ2-7; no definite D call. Trimming cost V 3 bases and J 5 bases, with 11 bases left between them. In germline, CDR1 is DFQATT, CDR2 SNEGSKA (reference sequence). CDR3 size: 12 residues. CDR3 loop: CSASGGYHEQYF. Written as DNA, the CDR3 is TGCAGTGCTAGTGGTGGGTACCACGAGCAGTACTTC.

At least ten counts were recorded for this clonotype. The CDR3, as DNA: TGTGCCAGCAGCCAAGATCGTAAACTAGCGGGGGGGCAGCAGTACTTC. As protein: CASSQDRKLAGGQQYF. This chain connects TRBV3-1 to TRBJ2-7; 13 positions match TRBD2. The CDR3 is 16 residues long. The junction had 7 bases not matched to a gene; V was cut back by 0 bases and J by 8 bases. Germline V gives CDR1 LGHDT, CDR2 YNNKEL (reference sequence).

This clonotype was observed a few times. The chain combines TRBV7-8 with TRBJ2-1; the D gene could be TRBD1 or TRBD2 (6 bases each). CDR3 length: 14 residues. CDR1 SGHVS and CDR2 FQNEAQ come from the germline V gene. The ends were cut back, 2 bases at V and 9 bases at J, with 14 bases in the middle. The CDR3 region is CASSLSGAGGEQFF. CDR3 nucleotide sequence: TGTGCCAGCAGCTTATCGGGGGCCGGAGGTGAGCAGTTCTTC.

This clonotype was detected only a few times. J is TRBJ2-4 and V is TRBV18; the D gene could be TRBD1 or TRBD2 (7 bases each). This CDR3 is 16 amino acids long. V was clipped by 3 bases and J by 3 bases, with 15 bases between them. Per germline, CDR1 KGHSH and CDR2 LQKENI. The CDR3 is CASSPAQGGLKNIQYF. In DNA, the CDR3 is TGTGCCAGCTCACCCGCCCAGGGGGGGCTCAAAAACATTCAGTACTTC.

This rearrangement joins TRBV6-1 to TRBJ2-6; unclear D gene. The CDR3 is made up of 17 amino acids. The germline V gene has CDR1 MNHNS and CDR2 SASEGT. Trimming left V 6 bases short and J 0 bases short, with 15 bases between. The CDR3, as DNA: TGTGCCAGCAGGGCTAAACAGTCCTCCTCTGGGGCCAACGTCCTGACTTTC. It specifies CASRAKQSSSGANVLTF.

This clonotype has a handful of counts. The chain joins TRBV7-9 to TRBJ2-1, with TRBD2 matching 8 bases. The CDR3 covers 16 residues. Looked up from germline, CDR1 is SEHNR and CDR2 is FQNEAQ (reference sequence). Germline trimming cut 5 bases from V and 8 bases from J; bases unmatched to any gene: 14. This CDR3 is CASSPLAGGSWDEQFF. For the CDR3, the DNA is TGTGCCAGCAGCCCCCTAGCGGGCGGGTCTTGGGATGAGCAGTTCTTC.

In its sample, this clonotype was seen a few times. DNA of the CDR3: TGTGCCAGCAGTTTATGGAGGGGCGCGTGGAACACAGATACGCAGTATTTT. Encoded protein: CASSLWRGAWNTDTQYF. The genes are TRBV27 and TRBJ2-3, with D tentatively TRBD2 (6 bases). The CDR3 has 17 residues. Trimming took 1 base from V and 2 from J, leaving 16 bases between them. In germline, CDR1 is MNHEY, CDR2 SMNVEV (reference sequence).

In its sample, this clonotype was seen a few times. The chain couples TRBV5-6 to TRBJ2-1; no definite D call. The CDR3 is 15 amino acids. The germline gives CDR1 SGHDT, CDR2 YYEEEE. Deletions cut 0 bases from V and 5 bases from J, with 12 bases between. This chain's CDR3 is CASSLVRLGNNEQFF. CDR3 bases: TGTGCCAGCAGCTTGGTCCGCCTTGGGAACAATGAGCAGTTCTTC.

This clonotype was observed a handful of times. The chain has TRBV12-3 or TRBV12-4 and TRBJ2-3; TRBD2 agrees at 7 bases. The CDR3 totals 16 residues. Losses at the gene ends were 6 bases for V and 0 bases for J; bases not matched to a gene: 9. The DNA for the CDR3 is TGTGCCAGCAGCCCCGTGGGGCGGGAGAGCACAGATACGCAGTATTTT. Amino acid sequence: CASSPVGRESTDTQYF.